These 5 T cell receptor beta chains came from one sample sequenced in a study of blood T cells in healthy people across ages. The second PCR ran roughly 7 to 12 cycles with a sample-barcoded 5' primer and J-beta primers. TCRdb called the 5' RACE reads again in MiXCR, with one record for every CDR3 protein. Of about 2 million distinct CDR3 sequences in the sample, roughly 52% were seen once. The specimen was blood. These receptors came from a woman aged 35 to 49 in good health.

This clonotype was seen a handful of times. The chain has TRBV28 and TRBJ2-5; 8 positions match TRBD2. The CDR3 length is 15 residues. CDR1 is MDHEN, CDR2 SYDVKM, per germline. V shed 0 bases and J 7 bases; nucleotides not matched to a gene: 7. CDR3 protein: CASSLWGEAGGTQYF. The CDR3 coding sequence is TGTGCCAGCAGTTTATGGGGCGAGGCGGGGGGGACCCAGTACTTC.

The genes are TRBV15 and TRBJ2-5, with TRBD2 matching 11 bases. The germline gives CDR1 LNHNV, CDR2 YYDKDF (reference sequence). The CDR3 length is 16 residues. With V trimmed by 1 base and J by 7 bases, 8 bases remained unmatched. The CDR3, as DNA: TGTGCCACCAGCAGAGCTAGCGGGGGGTTGGAAGTGACCCAGTACTTC. Protein sequence: CATSRASGGLEVTQYF.

This clonotype has just a few counts. The chain joins TRBV3-1 to TRBJ2-3; D perhaps matches TRBD1 (5 bases). Germline assignment: CDR1 LGHDT and CDR2 YNNKEL (reference sequence). The length of the CDR3 is 18 residues. The V end lost 1 base, the J end lost 0 bases, and 17 bases lay between the germline ends. The CDR3 region is CASSQAVIRTPSTDTQYF. The CDR3 nucleotides read TGTGCCAGCAGCCAAGCGGTCATCAGGACACCCAGCACAGATACGCAGTATTTT.

This clonotype was counted a single time. J is TRBJ2-6 and V is TRBV7-6; the D call may be TRBD1 or TRBD2 (6 bases each). CDR3 length: 16 residues. CDR1 and CDR2 (germline): SGHVS, FNYEAQ. Trimming shortened V by 4 bases and J by 4 bases, and 14 bases separated the two germline ends. CDR3 nucleotides: TGTGCCAGCAGCTCCCGACAGGCGGGAGGGGCCAACGTCCTGACTTTC. Protein: CASSSRQAGGANVLTF. Full variable domain (remainder filled in from reference TRBV7-6 and TRBJ2-6): GAGVSQSPRYKVTKRGQDVALRCDPISGHVSLYWYRQALGQGPEFLTYFNYEAQQDKSGLPNDRFSAERPEGSISTLTIQRTEQRDSAMYRCASSSRQAGGANVLTFGAGSRLTVL.

In its sample, this clonotype was seen a few times. The chain combines TRBV6-2 or TRBV6-3 with TRBJ2-3, with D tentatively TRBD1 (5 bases). V gave up 5 bases and J gave up 5 bases, with 11 bases separating them. The length of the CDR3 is 13 residues. Per the germline V gene, CDR1 is MNHEY and CDR2 is SVGEGT. The CDR3 is CASSTTAVDTQYF. The CDR3 coding sequence is TGTGCCAGCAGTACGACAGCCGTAGATACGCAGTATTTT.